This T cell receptor (beta chain) was retrieved from a study of blood T cell repertoires in COVID-19. The overall study: Sources were T cells, B-cell-depleted T cells, or PBMCs; the material itself was cDNA or gDNA.

Sequenced by immunoSEQ multiplex PCR; TCRdb stores in-frame clones only, minus some. The profile shows about 380,000 clones, 88% of them singletons. Those enrolled, adults aged 18 to 89 years, came from some 23 US areas. The study counted Cohort 3 donors as recovered given two negative PCRs, clearance, or symptom resolution. V lost 4 bases, J lost 3 bases, and 17 bases lay in between. This CDR3 region has 16 residues. CDR1 SGHNT and CDR2 YYREEE come from the germline V gene (reference sequence). The chain links TRBV5-4 to TRBJ1-5; D is possibly TRBD1 (6 bases). The TCR comes from a young woman who had recovered from COVID-19. What was sequenced was PBMCs or T cells enriched from blood (not recorded which). Written as DNA, the CDR3 is TGTGCCAGCAGCCAGGACGGCCCAGGGGCCAATCAGCCCCAGCATTTT. Amino acids: CASSQDGPGANQPQHF. Combining the CDR3 with reference TRBV5-4 and TRBJ1-5 gives the whole variable domain ETGVTQSPTHLIKTRGQQVTLRCSSQSGHNTVSWYQQALGQGPQFIFQYYREEENGRGNFPPRFSGLQFPNYSSELNVNALELDDSALYLCASSQDGPGANQPQHFGDGTRLSIL.